The present TCR beta chain was sequenced within a study of cytomegalovirus exposure and HLA in healthy donors. Study outcomes and limitations: After further analysis at a later stage, roughly 16,000 TCR beta sequences were associated with HLA alleles at 0.05 false discovery rate. It was approximately 150 TCR beta chains that were listed as cytomegalovirus-associated. A later analysis linked a missense variant in DCLRE1C to the trimming of TCR beta V and J genes.

Trimming removed 9 bases from V and 2 bases from J, with 14 bases in between. Germline assignment: CDR1 MDHEN and CDR2 SYDVKM. CDR3 length: 13 residues. The PCR was carried out with 60 Vbeta primers and 13 Jbeta primers. This table comes from immunoSEQ multiplex PCR, and its TCRdb copy is limited to in-frame clones, with some not included. The repertoire includes 110,000 to 150,000 clones, around 75% of them detected once, and about 4.5% sits in the top ten. This clone was counted between two and nine times. Its antigen is unknown. V gene TRBV28 combines with J gene TRBJ2-7, with D perhaps TRBD2 (7 bases). The clonotype comes from a man aged 60-69 years in good health and CMV-seronegative. Source material: PBMCs. CDR3 region: CASLGGDTYEQYF. CDR3 coding DNA: TGTGCCAGTCTAGGGGGGGACACCTACGAGCAGTACTTC.